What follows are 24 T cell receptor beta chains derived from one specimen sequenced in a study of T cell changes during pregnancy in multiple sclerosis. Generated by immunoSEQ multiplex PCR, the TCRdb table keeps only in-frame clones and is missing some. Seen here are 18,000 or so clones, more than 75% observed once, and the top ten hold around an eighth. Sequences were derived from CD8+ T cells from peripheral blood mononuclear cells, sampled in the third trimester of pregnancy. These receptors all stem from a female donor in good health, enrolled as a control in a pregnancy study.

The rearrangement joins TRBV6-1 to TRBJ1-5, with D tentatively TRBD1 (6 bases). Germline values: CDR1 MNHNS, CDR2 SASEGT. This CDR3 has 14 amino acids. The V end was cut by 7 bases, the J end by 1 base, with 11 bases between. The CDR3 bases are TGTGCCAGCAAAGCTCAGGGGAGCAATCAGCCCCAGCATTTT. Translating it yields CASKAQGSNQPQHF.

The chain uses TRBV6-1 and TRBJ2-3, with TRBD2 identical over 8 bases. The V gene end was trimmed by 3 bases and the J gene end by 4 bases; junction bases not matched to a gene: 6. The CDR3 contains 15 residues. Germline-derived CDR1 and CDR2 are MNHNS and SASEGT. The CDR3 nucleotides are TGTGCCAGCAGTGAGGCGGGAGGCGGGGCAGATACGCAGTATTTT. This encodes CASSEAGGGADTQYF.

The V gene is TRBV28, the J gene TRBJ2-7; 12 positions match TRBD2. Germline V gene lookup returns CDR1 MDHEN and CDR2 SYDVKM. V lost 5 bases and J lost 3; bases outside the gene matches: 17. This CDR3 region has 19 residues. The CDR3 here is CASSGQGRTSGMRVYEQYF. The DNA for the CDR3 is TGTGCCAGCAGTGGACAGGGAAGGACTAGCGGGATGAGGGTCTACGAGCAGTACTTC.

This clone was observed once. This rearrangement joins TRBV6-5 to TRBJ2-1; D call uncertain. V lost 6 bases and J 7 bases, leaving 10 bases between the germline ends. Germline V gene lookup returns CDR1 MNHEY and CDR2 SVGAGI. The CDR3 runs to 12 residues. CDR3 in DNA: TGTGCCAGCAGCCCTAACAGTAATGAGCAGTTCTTC. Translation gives CASSPNSNEQFF.

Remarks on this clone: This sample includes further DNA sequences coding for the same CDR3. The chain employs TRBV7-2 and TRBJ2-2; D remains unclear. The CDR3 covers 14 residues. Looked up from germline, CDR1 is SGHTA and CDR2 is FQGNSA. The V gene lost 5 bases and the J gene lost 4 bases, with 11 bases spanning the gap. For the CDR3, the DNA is TGTGCCAGCAGCCCTAGAAGTGGCACCGGGGAGCTGTTTTTT. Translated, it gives CASSPRSGTGELFF.

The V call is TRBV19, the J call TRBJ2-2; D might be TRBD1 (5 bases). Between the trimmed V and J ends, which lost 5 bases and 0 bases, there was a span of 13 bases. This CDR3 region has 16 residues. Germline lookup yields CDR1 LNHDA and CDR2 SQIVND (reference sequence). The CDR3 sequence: CASSYGQGTNTGELFF. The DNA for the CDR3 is TGTGCCAGTAGTTACGGCCAGGGCACGAACACCGGGGAGCTGTTTTTT.

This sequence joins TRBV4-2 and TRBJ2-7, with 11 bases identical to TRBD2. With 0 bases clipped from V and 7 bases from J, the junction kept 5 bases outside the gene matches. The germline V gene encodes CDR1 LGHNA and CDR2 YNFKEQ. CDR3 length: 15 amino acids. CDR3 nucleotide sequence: TGTGCCAGCAGCCAAGAAACTAGCGGGGGTAGTGAGCAGTACTTC. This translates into CASSQETSGGSEQYF.

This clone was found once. The CDR3 protein is CASSLAGTGSYNEQFF. The CDR3 DNA reads TGTGCCAGCAGCTTAGCGGGGACAGGGTCCTACAATGAGCAGTTCTTC. The V gene is TRBV7-9, the J gene TRBJ2-1; 9 bases agree with TRBD1. The CDR3 spans 16 residues. The ends lost 0 bases at V and 1 base at J; junction bases unmatched: 1. Germline CDR1 SEHNR, CDR2 FQNEAQ (reference sequence).

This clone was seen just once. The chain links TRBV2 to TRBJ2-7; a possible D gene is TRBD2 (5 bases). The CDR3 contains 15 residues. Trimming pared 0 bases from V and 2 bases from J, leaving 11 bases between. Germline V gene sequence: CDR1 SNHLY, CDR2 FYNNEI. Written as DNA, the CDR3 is TGTGCCAGCAGTGAAGCAAGCGGCACCCCCTACGAGCAGTACTTC. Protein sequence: CASSEASGTPYEQYF. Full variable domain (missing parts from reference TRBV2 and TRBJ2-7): EPEVTQTPSHQVTQMGQEVILRCVPISNHLYFYWYRQILGQKVEFLVSFYNNEISEKSEIFDDQFSVERPDGSNFTLKIRSTKLEDSAMYFCASSEASGTPYEQYFGPGTRLTVT.

The CDR3 DNA is TGCGCCAGCAGCCAGACAGCAGGGGTATATGGCTACACCTTC. Translation: CASSQTAGVYGYTF. The V and J genes are TRBV4-1 and TRBJ1-2; tentative D call: TRBD1 (6 bases). The V end lost 3 bases, the J end lost 5 bases, and 13 bases lay between the germline ends. The CDR3 runs 14 residues. CDR1 is MGHRA, CDR2 YSYEKL, per germline.

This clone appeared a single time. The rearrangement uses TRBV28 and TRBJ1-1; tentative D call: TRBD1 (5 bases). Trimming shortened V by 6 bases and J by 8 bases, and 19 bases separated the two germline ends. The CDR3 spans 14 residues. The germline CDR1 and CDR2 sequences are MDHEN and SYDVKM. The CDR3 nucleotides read TGTGCCAGCAGCCACGGTGAGAGGAGGGGAGAAGCTTTCTTT. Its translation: CASSHGERRGEAFF.

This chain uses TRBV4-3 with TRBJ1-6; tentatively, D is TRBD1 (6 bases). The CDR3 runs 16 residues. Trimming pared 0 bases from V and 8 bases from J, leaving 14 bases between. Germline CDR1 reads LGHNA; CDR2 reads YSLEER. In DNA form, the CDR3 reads TGCGCCAGCAGCCAAGAAAGGGGGGGTAGGGATTCACCCCTCCACTTT. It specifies CASSQERGGRDSPLHF.

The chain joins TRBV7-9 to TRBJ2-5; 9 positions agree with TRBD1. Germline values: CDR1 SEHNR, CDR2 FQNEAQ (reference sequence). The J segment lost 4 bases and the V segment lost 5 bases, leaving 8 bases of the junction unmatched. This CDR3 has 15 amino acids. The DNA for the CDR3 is TGTGCCAGCAGCCCAAGGACAGGGGTTGGAGAGACCCAGTACTTC. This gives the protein CASSPRTGVGETQYF.

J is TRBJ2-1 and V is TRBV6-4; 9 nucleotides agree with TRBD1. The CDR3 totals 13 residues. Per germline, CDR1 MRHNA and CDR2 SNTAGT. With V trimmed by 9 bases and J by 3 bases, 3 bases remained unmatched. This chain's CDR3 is CASGTGSYNEQFF. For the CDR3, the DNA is TGTGCCAGTGGGACAGGGAGCTACAATGAGCAGTTCTTC.

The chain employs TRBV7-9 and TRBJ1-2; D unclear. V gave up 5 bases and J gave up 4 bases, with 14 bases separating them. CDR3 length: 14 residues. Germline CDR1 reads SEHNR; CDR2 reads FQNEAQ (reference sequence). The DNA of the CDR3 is TGTGCCAGCAGCCATGCCCCCCTAGGCTATGGCTACACCTTC. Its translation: CASSHAPLGYGYTF.

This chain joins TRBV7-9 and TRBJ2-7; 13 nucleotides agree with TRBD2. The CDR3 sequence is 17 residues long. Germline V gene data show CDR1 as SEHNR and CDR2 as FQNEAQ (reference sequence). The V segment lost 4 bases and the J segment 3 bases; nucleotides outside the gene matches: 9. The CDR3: CASSSPPGTSGNYEQYF. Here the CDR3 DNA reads TGTGCCAGCAGCTCACCTCCGGGGACTAGCGGGAACTACGAGCAGTACTTC.

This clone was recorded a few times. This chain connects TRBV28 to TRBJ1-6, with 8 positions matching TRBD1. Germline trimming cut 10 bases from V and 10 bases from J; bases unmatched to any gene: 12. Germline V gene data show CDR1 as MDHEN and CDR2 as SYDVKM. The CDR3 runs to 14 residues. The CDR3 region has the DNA TGTGCCACCCCAGGACAGGGTGGAGGGTCACCCCTCCACTTT. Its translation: CATPGQGGGSPLHF.

The CDR3 reads CSVAPGGEIYEQYF. CDR3 in DNA: TGCAGCGTCGCCCCTGGAGGGGAAATCTACGAGCAGTACTTC. V is TRBV29-1 and J is TRBJ2-7; the D gene is possibly TRBD2 (6 bases). Between the trimmed V and J ends, which lost 6 bases and 3 bases, there was a span of 18 bases. CDR1 and CDR2 from the germline V gene are SQVTM and ANQGSEA. This CDR3 contains 14 residues.

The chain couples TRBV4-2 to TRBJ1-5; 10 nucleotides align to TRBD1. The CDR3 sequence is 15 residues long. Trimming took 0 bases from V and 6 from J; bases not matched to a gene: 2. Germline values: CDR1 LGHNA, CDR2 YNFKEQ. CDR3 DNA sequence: TGTGCCAGCAGCCAAGACCGGACAGGGGGTCAGCCCCAGCATTTT. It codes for CASSQDRTGGQPQHF.

As DNA, the CDR3 is TGTGCCAGTAGCCCTGGACAGTATGGCTACACCTTC. The encoded protein is CASSPGQYGYTF. The chain has TRBV19 and TRBJ1-2; TRBD1 is a possible D gene (6 bases). CDR3 length: 12 amino acids. The V end lost 6 bases, the J end lost 5 bases, and 10 bases lay between the germline ends. The germline CDR1 and CDR2 sequences are LNHDA and SQIVND (reference sequence). Full variable domain (remainder filled in from reference TRBV19 and TRBJ1-2): DGGITQSPKYLFRKEGQNVTLSCEQNLNHDAMYWYRQDPGQGLRLIYYSQIVNDFQKGDIAEGYSVSREKKESFPLTVTSAQKNPTAFYLCASSPGQYGYTFGSGTRLTVV.

The CDR3 DNA reads as TGTGCCAGCAGACTGACAGGGAACACTGAAGCTTTCTTT. This encodes CASRLTGNTEAFF. The rearrangement joins TRBV28 to TRBJ1-1, with D possibly being TRBD1 (6 bases). Germline lookup yields CDR1 MDHEN and CDR2 SYDVKM. This CDR3 region has 13 residues. Deletions cut 6 bases from V and 1 base from J, with 9 bases between.

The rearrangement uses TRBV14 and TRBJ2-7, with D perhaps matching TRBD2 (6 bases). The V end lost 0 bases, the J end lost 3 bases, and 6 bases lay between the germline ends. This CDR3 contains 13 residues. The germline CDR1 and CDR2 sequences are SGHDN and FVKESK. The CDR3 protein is CASSQERGYEQYF. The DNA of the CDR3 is TGTGCCAGCAGCCAAGAGCGGGGCTACGAGCAGTACTTC. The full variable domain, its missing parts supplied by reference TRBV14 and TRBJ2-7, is EAGVTQFPSHSVIEKGQTVTLRCDPISGHDNLYWYRRVMGKEIKFLLHFVKESKQDESGMPNNRFLAERTGGTYSTLKVQPAELEDSGVYFCASSQERGYEQYFGPGTRLTVT.

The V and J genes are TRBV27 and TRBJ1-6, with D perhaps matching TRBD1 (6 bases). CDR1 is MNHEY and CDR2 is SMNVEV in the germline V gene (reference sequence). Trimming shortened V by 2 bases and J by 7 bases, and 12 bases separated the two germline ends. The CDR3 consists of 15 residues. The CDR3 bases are TGTGCCAGCAGTTTAGGGGACACGGGGAATTCACCCCTCCACTTT. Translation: CASSLGDTGNSPLHF.

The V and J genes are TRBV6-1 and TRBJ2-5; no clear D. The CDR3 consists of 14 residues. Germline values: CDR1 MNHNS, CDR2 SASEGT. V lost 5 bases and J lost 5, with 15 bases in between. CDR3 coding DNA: TGTGCCAGCAGTATAAACCCCCCGCGGGAGACCCAGTACTTC. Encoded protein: CASSINPPRETQYF.